These 5 T cell receptor beta chains came from one sample sequenced in a study of blood T cell repertoires in COVID-19. The protocol was immunoSEQ multiplex PCR, while the TCRdb copy is restricted to in-frame clones and leaves out a portion. The top ten hold around 0.92% of the sample, which has fewer than 500,000 clones, over 85% seen once. The sequencing sample was made of peripheral blood. These TCRs come from a man aged 18 to 30 with COVID-19, enrolled during active disease.

The rearrangement links TRBV12-5 to TRBJ2-1, with 8 bases matching TRBD2. CDR1 and CDR2 from the germline V gene are LGHNT and FRNRAP. The CDR3 is 14 amino acids. V trimming: 2 bases; J trimming: 6 bases; junction bases outside the gene matches: 3. CDR3 nucleotide sequence: TGTGCTAGTGGTTTGATAGCGGGGCCCAATGAGCAGTTCTTC. This translates into CASGLIAGPNEQFF.

This chain uses TRBV5-4 with TRBJ2-7; possibly TRBD1 for D (5 bases). V shed 0 bases and J shed 3 bases, with 16 bases lying between them. The CDR3 consists of 16 residues. The V gene's germline CDR1 is SGHNT and CDR2 YYREEE (reference sequence). As DNA, the CDR3 is TGTGCCAGCAGCTTGGTAGGGCAGGGTAGCTACTACGAGCAGTACTTC. Translation gives CASSLVGQGSYYEQYF.

The V gene is TRBV27, the J gene TRBJ1-1; 8 nucleotides line up with TRBD1. Germline CDR1 is MNHEY and CDR2 is SMNVEV (reference sequence). J was trimmed by 6 bases and V by 5 bases; bases with no gene match: 5. The CDR3 runs 13 residues. Written as DNA, the CDR3 is TGTGCCAGCAGTCAGAGACAGGGGCCTGAAGCTTTCTTT. Its protein product is CASSQRQGPEAFF.

The chain couples TRBV6-1 to TRBJ2-7; 7 bases map to TRBD2. The CDR3 covers 15 residues. V shed 1 base and J 2 bases; nucleotides not matched to a gene: 5. Germline values: CDR1 MNHNS, CDR2 SASEGT. DNA for the CDR3: TGTGCCAGCAGTGAAGGACTAGCCATAACCTACGAGCAGTACTTC. It yields the protein CASSEGLAITYEQYF.

V usage is TRBV6-1 and J usage is TRBJ1-6, with 7 positions matching TRBD1. This CDR3 has 16 residues. The trim removed 1 base at V and 7 bases at J, leaving 7 bases unmatched. Germline CDR1 and CDR2: MNHNS and SASEGT. This CDR3 is CASSEERGQRNSPLHF. The CDR3 DNA reads as TGTGCCAGCAGTGAAGAGAGGGGACAGCGCAATTCACCCCTCCACTTT.